A single sample is the source of the 27 T cell receptor beta chains below, sequenced in a study of low-dose radiotherapy and immunotherapy resistance in tumors. TRAV- and TRBV-specific primers, spanning alpha and beta chains, primed first-strand cDNA. For amplifying TCRs, the PCR ran for approximately 18 cycles with Phusion, which was used together with a constant-region primer and the adapter on the V primers. TCRdb used MiXCR to reprocess the reads, holding one entry per CDR3 protein. The sample yields 30,000 to 45,000 distinct CDR3 sequences, around 20% seen once. Time point defined: after trial treatment. This sample's treatment: LDRT plus nivolumab, ipilimumab, low-dose cyclophosphamide and aspirin (RACIN trial). The sample was PBMCs, taken after low-dose radiotherapy plus immunotherapy. These receptors were obtained from a female donor with ovarian cancer.

This clonotype was counted ten times or more. This chain links TRBV3-1 with TRBJ1-5, with D uncertain. The germline V and J ends were trimmed by 0 bases and 5 bases, with 5 bases remaining between them. The CDR3 runs to 13 residues. CDR1 is LGHDT and CDR2 is YNNKEL in the germline V gene (reference sequence). The CDR3 sequence is CASSQDLHQPQHF. CDR3 DNA sequence: TGTGCCAGCAGCCAAGATTTACATCAGCCCCAGCATTTT.

This clonotype was counted only a few times. This chain connects TRBV5-4 to TRBJ2-7, with D possibly TRBD1 on 5 matching bases. The CDR3 is 16 amino acids. V lost 3 bases to trimming and J lost 0 bases, with 16 bases between them. Germline-derived CDR1 and CDR2 are SGHNT and YYREEE (reference sequence). The CDR3 DNA reads TGTGCCAGCAGCTCAGATTGGGGCCAGAGCTCCTACGAGCAGTACTTC. It translates to CASSSDWGQSSYEQYF.

The sample holds many counts of this clonotype. One end of the junction is discordant with germline, which a read error may explain. The rearrangement joins TRBV20-1 to TRBJ2-5; 10 bases are a match to TRBD2. The CDR3 is 12 residues long. The germline V gene encodes CDR1 DFQATT and CDR2 SNEGSKA (reference sequence). The CDR3 bases are TGTAGTGCGCGGACTAGCGGAGAGACCCAGTACTTC. Translation: CSARTSGETQYF.

This clonotype was detected a few times. The V gene is TRBV19, the J gene TRBJ2-7; D is possibly TRBD1 or TRBD2 (5 bases each). Germline V gives CDR1 LNHDA, CDR2 SQIVND (reference sequence). This CDR3 comprises 13 residues. The V gene lost 3 bases and the J gene lost 3 bases, with 9 bases spanning the gap. CDR3 region: CASSMGVVYEQYF. For the CDR3, the DNA is TGTGCCAGTAGTATGGGGGTGGTCTACGAGCAGTACTTC.

This chain uses TRBV20-1 with TRBJ2-1; the D is unclear. Germline V gene sequence: CDR1 DFQATT, CDR2 SNEGSKA (reference sequence). The CDR3 spans 12 residues. Trimming shortened V by 6 bases and J by 12 bases, and 18 bases separated the two germline ends. The CDR3 bases are TGCAGTGCCCAGGTGCAGCTCGGGCGGCAGTTCTTC. It translates to CSAQVQLGRQFF.

About this clonotype: This sequence is one base from a far larger clone and is likely a read error. The CDR3 DNA reads TGTGCCAGCAACCCCGGGGTCCGGGCAGGGGTCAAGCAGTACTTC. It specifies CASNPGVRAGVKQYF. This sequence joins TRBV21-1 and TRBJ2-7; the table gives TRBD1 as D, unverified against the DNA. TRBV21-1 is a listed pseudogene. This CDR3 comprises 15 residues.

In this sample, this clonotype turned up many times. The rearrangement joins TRBV5-6 to TRBJ2-3; the D is unclear. Germline V CDR1 and CDR2: SGHDT, YYEEEE. V was pared by 2 bases and J by 14 bases, with 12 bases between. The CDR3 runs to 11 residues. CDR3 loop: CASSFGPVGYF. In DNA, the CDR3 is TGTGCCAGCAGCTTCGGACCCGTTGGGTATTTT.

There are many counts of this clonotype. The chain has TRBV10-3 and TRBJ1-2; no clear D. This CDR3 has 12 residues. Trimming left V 3 bases short and J 8 bases short, with 10 bases between. Germline-derived CDR1 and CDR2 are ENHRY and SYGVKD. CDR3 in DNA: TGTGCCATCAGTGACGGTAGTGAAGGCTACACCTTC. Its protein is CAISDGSEGYTF.

This clonotype was counted a few times. The chain has TRBV5-1 and TRBJ1-1; 9 nucleotides align to TRBD1. CDR3 size: 14 residues. The germline gives CDR1 SGHRS, CDR2 YFSETQ. The J segment lost 3 bases and the V segment lost 4 bases, leaving 4 bases of the junction unmatched. CDR3 DNA: TGCGCCAGCAGCACCGGGACAGGGTACACTGAAGCTTTCTTT. It encodes CASSTGTGYTEAFF. The whole variable domain, remainder taken from reference TRBV5-1 and TRBJ1-1, is KAGVTQTPRYLIKTRGQQVTLSCSPISGHRSVSWYQQTPGQGLQFLFEYFSETQRNKGNFPGRFSGRQFSNSRSEMNVSTLELGDSALYLCASSTGTGYTEAFFGQGTRLTVV.

This clonotype has a count of ten or more. The chain combines TRBV6-2 or TRBV6-3 with TRBJ2-2; possible D gene TRBD1, 6 bases. Trimming removed 5 bases from V and 6 bases from J, with 16 bases in between. The CDR3 loop spans 15 amino acids. In germline, CDR1 is MNHEY, CDR2 SVGEGT. CDR3 nucleotide sequence: TGTGCCAGCAGTGTCAACCGGGACATCCCCGGGGAGCTGTTTTTT. The encoded protein is CASSVNRDIPGELFF.

This clonotype is labeled as medium-sized. A junction boundary mismatches the germline segment, possibly from a read error. The chain is built from TRBV5-1 and TRBJ2-3; D may correspond to TRBD1 or TRBD2 (5 bases each). CDR1 and CDR2 (germline): SGHRS, YFSETQ. The CDR3 consists of 16 residues. CDR3 nucleotide sequence: TGTGCCAGCAGCTTGGGGCCGGGACCCAGCACAGATACGCAGTATTTT. Translating it yields CASSLGPGPSTDTQYF.

The sample holds many counts of this clonotype. The chain couples TRBV29-1 to TRBJ2-7, with 12 bases that match TRBD2. There are 16 residues in the CDR3. From germline, CDR1 is SQVTM and CDR2 ANQGSEA. J gave up 3 bases and V 0 bases, and 6 bases lay outside the gene matches. DNA for the CDR3: TGCAGCGTTGAAGATCTTCCGACTAGCGGGGGCTACGAGCAGTACTTC. Protein product: CSVEDLPTSGGYEQYF.

The sample holds many counts of this clonotype. This chain connects TRBV25-1 to TRBJ2-2, with 10 bases identical to TRBD1. This CDR3 has 14 residues. Germline CDR1 reads MGHDK; CDR2 reads SYGVNS. Trimming cost V 6 bases and J 4 bases; bases outside gene matches: 2. In nucleotides, the CDR3 is TGTGCCAGCAGGAGGACAGGGGGCACCGGGGAGCTGTTTTTT. Its translation: CASRRTGGTGELFF.

This chain connects TRBV28 to TRBJ2-1, with no clear D. V shed 8 bases and J shed 2 bases, with 7 bases lying between them. This CDR3 contains 12 residues. The germline CDR1 and CDR2 sequences are MDHEN and SYDVKM. The CDR3 nucleotides are TGTGCCAGCGGGATGCCCTACAATGAGCAGTTCTTC. Translating it yields CASGMPYNEQFF. The complete variable domain, with remaining parts taken from reference TRBV28 and TRBJ2-1, reads DVKVTQSSRYLVKRTGEKVFLECVQDMDHENMFWYRQDPGLGLRLIYFSYDVKMKEKGDIPEGYSVSREKKERFSLILESASTNQTSMYLCASGMPYNEQFFGPGTRLTVL.

As for this clonotype: A far more abundant clone sits one base away, making this likely a read error. The V gene is TRBV30, the J gene TRBJ2-1, with 8 bases aligning to TRBD1. Germline CDR1 GTSNPN, CDR2 SVGIG (reference sequence). This CDR3 comprises 13 residues. Unmatched junction bases numbered 10, after V lost 2 bases and J lost 13 bases. The CDR3 DNA reads TGTGCCTGGAGTCCCACAGGGGGAGAGACCCAGTTCTTC. Protein: CAWSPTGGETQFF.

The V gene is TRBV30, the J gene TRBJ2-1; 9 nucleotides match TRBD2. Losses at the gene ends were 3 bases for V and 2 bases for J; bases not matched to a gene: 8. The germline V gene encodes CDR1 GTSNPN and CDR2 SVGIG (reference sequence). There are 16 residues in the CDR3. The CDR3 loop is CAWRVAGVFPYNEQFF. The CDR3 coding sequence is TGTGCCTGGAGAGTAGCGGGAGTTTTCCCCTACAATGAGCAGTTCTTC.

This clonotype was detected a few times. The chain recombines TRBV5-1 with TRBJ1-1; TRBD1 is a possible D gene (6 bases). The germline CDR1 and CDR2 sequences are SGHRS and YFSETQ. V shed 0 bases and J shed 3 bases, with 15 bases lying between them. This CDR3 is 16 amino acids long. In nucleotides, the CDR3 is TGCGCCAGCAGCTTGGCAGGGGTAGGTGCGGACACTGAAGCTTTCTTT. Translating it yields CASSLAGVGADTEAFF.

This clonotype was seen many times. This sequence joins TRBV27 and TRBJ1-6, with D maybe TRBD1 (5 bases). The CDR3 is 14 amino acids. Trimming cost V 2 bases and J 9 bases, with 11 bases left between them. Germline CDR1 and CDR2: MNHEY and SMNVEV (reference sequence). CDR3 nucleotide sequence: TGTGCCAGCAGTTTAGTGCCAGGGACTTCACCCCTCCACTTT. This translates into CASSLVPGTSPLHF.

This clonotype came up many times. V gene TRBV12-3 or TRBV12-4 combines with J gene TRBJ2-3; D is undetermined. Trimming pared 3 bases from V and 2 bases from J, leaving 6 bases between. The CDR3 consists of 13 residues. In nucleotides, the CDR3 is TGTGCCAGCAGTTTCCGATCCACAGATACGCAGTATTTT. This gives the protein CASSFRSTDTQYF.

This clonotype came up a few times. The chain uses TRBV5-1 and TRBJ2-7; D remains unclear. The CDR3 is made up of 12 amino acids. V lost 1 base to trimming and J lost 5 bases, with 7 bases between them. Germline V gives CDR1 SGHRS, CDR2 YFSETQ. The CDR3, as DNA: TGCGCCAGCAGCTTGCCGGGTAACGAGCAGTACTTC. Its protein product is CASSLPGNEQYF.

This clonotype has more than one count but fewer than ten. V usage is TRBV20-1 and J usage is TRBJ2-1, with D hard to call. V lost 2 bases, J lost 7 bases, and 3 bases lay in between. The germline CDR1 and CDR2 sequences are DFQATT and SNEGSKA (reference sequence). The CDR3 consists of 10 residues. CDR3 residues: CSARSNEQFF. In DNA, the CDR3 is TGCAGTGCTAGAAGTAATGAGCAGTTCTTC.

The chain uses TRBV12-3 or TRBV12-4 and TRBJ1-2; 10 bases are shared with TRBD1. There are 15 residues in the CDR3. With V trimmed by 6 bases and J by 7 bases, 11 bases remained unmatched. CDR3 sequence: CASSRSGWTGGGYTF. The CDR3 DNA sequence: TGTGCCAGCAGCCGATCTGGTTGGACAGGGGGTGGCTACACCTTC.

This clonotype was counted many times. V usage is TRBV5-4 and J usage is TRBJ2-1; 8 bases match TRBD2. The CDR3 length is 15 residues. The V gene's germline CDR1 is SGHNT and CDR2 YYREEE (reference sequence). V was pared by 4 bases and J by 6 bases, with 9 bases of the junction left unmatched. In nucleotides, the CDR3 is TGTGCCAGCAGCCGGGGGGGGGGGCAGGCCAATGAGCAGTTCTTC. Its protein is CASSRGGGQANEQFF.

CDR3 sequence reads: CASFRDKNWGQFF. For the CDR3, the DNA is TGTGCCAGCTTCCGGGATAAGAACTGGGGGCAGTTCTTC. V is TRBV2 and J is TRBJ2-1; TRBD2 might be the D (5 bases). This CDR3 comprises 13 residues. The germline gives CDR1 SNHLY, CDR2 FYNNEI. V dropped 8 bases and J dropped 12 bases, with 20 bases sitting between them.

In its sample, this clonotype was seen many times. This chain links TRBV20-1 with TRBJ1-3; D is unclear. The V end was cut by 0 bases, the J end by 1 base, with 1 base between. There are 12 residues in the CDR3. Per germline, CDR1 DFQATT and CDR2 SNEGSKA (reference sequence). CDR3 loop: CSARESGNTIYF. The CDR3 DNA sequence: TGCAGTGCTAGAGAGTCTGGAAACACCATATATTTT.

V gene TRBV28 combines with J gene TRBJ2-1, with a possible D match to TRBD1 (5 bases). This CDR3 is built from 12 residues. The V gene's germline CDR1 is MDHEN and CDR2 SYDVKM. V dropped 5 bases and J dropped 9 bases, with 11 bases sitting between them. CDR3 coding DNA: TGTGCCAGCAGTGGCAGGGCCCTTGAGCAGTTCTTC. This sequence encodes CASSGRALEQFF.

The chain couples TRBV6-8 to TRBJ2-1, with 7 bases identical to TRBD2. The germline V gene has CDR1 MNHGY and CDR2 SAAAGT. J gave up 6 bases and V 6 bases, and 5 bases lay outside the gene matches. This CDR3 has 13 amino acids. CDR3 sequence reads: CASRVTGGNEQFF. The CDR3 bases are TGTGCCAGCAGGGTCACGGGAGGCAATGAGCAGTTCTTC.